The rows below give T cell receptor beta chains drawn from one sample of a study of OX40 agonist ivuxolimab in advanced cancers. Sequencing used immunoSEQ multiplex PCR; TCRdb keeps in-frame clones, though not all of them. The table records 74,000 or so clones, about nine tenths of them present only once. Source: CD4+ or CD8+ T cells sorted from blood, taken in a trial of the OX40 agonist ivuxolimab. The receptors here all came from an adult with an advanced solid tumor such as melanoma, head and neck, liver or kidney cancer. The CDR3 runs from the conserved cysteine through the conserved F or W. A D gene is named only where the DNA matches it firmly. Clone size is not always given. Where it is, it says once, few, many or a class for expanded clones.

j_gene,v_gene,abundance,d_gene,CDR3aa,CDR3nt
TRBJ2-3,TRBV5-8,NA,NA,CASSLGLSGVGTQYF,TGTGCCAGCAGCTTGGGACTCTCCGGGGTAGGGACGCAGTATTTT
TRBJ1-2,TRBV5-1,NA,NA,CASRHTENYGYTF,TGCGCCAGCAGACATACAGAAAACTATGGCTACACCTTC
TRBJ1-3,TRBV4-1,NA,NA,CASSQGVPTSGNTIYF,TGCGCCAGCAGCCAAGGGGTACCTACCTCTGGAAACACCATATATTTT
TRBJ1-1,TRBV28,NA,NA,CASRGGLVGLSEAFF,TGTGCCAGTAGAGGGGGGTTAGTCGGTCTCTCGGAAGCTTTCTTT
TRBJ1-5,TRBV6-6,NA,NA,CASSYSSLGNWPQHF,TGTGCCAGCAGTTACTCGAGTCTCGGGAATTGGCCCCAGCATTTT
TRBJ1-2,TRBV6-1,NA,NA,CASSKHRDSYTF,TGTGCCAGCAGTAAACACCGGGACAGCTACACCTTC
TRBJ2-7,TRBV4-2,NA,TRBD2,CASSQERWRGISYEQYF,TGTGCCAGCAGCCAAGAGAGGTGGCGGGGGATCTCCTACGAGCAGTACTTC
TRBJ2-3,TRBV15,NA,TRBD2,CATSGPGGGTQYF,TGTGCCACCAGCGGCCCGGGGGGTGGGACGCAGTATTTT
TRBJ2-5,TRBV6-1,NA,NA,CASKRGGGETQYF,TGTGCCAGCAAAAGGGGGGGAGGGGAGACCCAGTACTTC
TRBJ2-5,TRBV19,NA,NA,CASSTGLQETQYF,TGTGCCAGTAGTACAGGCCTACAAGAGACCCAGTACTTC
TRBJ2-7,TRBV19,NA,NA,CASVGFYEQYF,TGTGCCAGTGTGGGATTCTACGAGCAGTACTTC
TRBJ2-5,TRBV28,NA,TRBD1,CASSSPGTGEETQYF,TGTGCCAGCAGTTCCCCCGGGACAGGGGAAGAGACCCAGTACTTC
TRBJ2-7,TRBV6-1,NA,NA,CASSRGGGYEQYF,TGTGCCAGCAGTAGGGGTGGGGGCTACGAGCAGTACTTC
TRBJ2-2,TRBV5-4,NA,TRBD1,CASSRGQGNTGELFF,TGTGCCAGCAGTCGGGGACAGGGGAACACCGGGGAGCTGTTTTTT
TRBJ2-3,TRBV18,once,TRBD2,CASSPRLAGSTDTQYF,TGTGCCAGCTCACCCAGACTAGCGGGGAGCACAGATACGCAGTATTTT
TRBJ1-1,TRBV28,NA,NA,CASPSPAALGSTEAFF,TGTGCCAGCCCTTCTCCGGCAGCCTTGGGGAGCACTGAAGCTTTCTTT
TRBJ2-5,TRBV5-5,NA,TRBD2,CASSLLGEGETQYF,TGTGCCAGCAGCTTGTTAGGGGAGGGAGAGACCCAGTACTTC
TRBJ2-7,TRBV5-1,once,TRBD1,CASSLGTGGTYEQYF,TGCGCCAGCAGCCTAGGGACAGGGGGAACCTACGAGCAGTACTTC
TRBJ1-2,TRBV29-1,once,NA,CSARVGSGYTF,TGCAGCGCCAGGGTAGGTTCTGGCTACACCTTC
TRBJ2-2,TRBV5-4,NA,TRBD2,CASSTRLAGDTGELFF,TGTGCCAGCAGCACCAGACTAGCGGGGGACACCGGGGAGCTGTTTTTT
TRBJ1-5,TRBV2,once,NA,CASSEVAAHQPQHF,TGTGCCAGCAGTGAAGTGGCCGCCCATCAGCCCCAGCATTTT
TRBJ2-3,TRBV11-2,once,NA,CASSLGSRGPDTQYF,TGTGCCAGCAGCTTAGGCTCCCGGGGGCCAGATACGCAGTATTTT
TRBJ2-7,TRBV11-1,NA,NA,CASSFTGTNYEQYF,TGTGCCAGCAGCTTCACCGGGACAAACTACGAGCAGTACTTC